This TCR beta chain was sequenced in a study of regulatory T cells in long-lasting Graves disease. This clonotype was observed a few times. Antigen unknown. The time point: persistent/refractory GD, antithyroid drugs over 5 years with positive TRAb. RNA isolated from PBMCs was used to make the TCR library. EDTA tubes held roughly 8.1 milliliters of peripheral blood from each patient. For TCR beta, libraries came from iRepertoire HTBI primers and Arm-PCR of CDR3 regions. MiXCR, run by TCRdb on the multiplex PCR reads, gives a single entry per CDR3 protein. Of about 420,000 distinct CDR3 sequences listed, about 20% are singletons. V was cut by 6 bases and J by 2 bases, with 14 bases left in between. The CDR3 is 14 residues long. Germline loops: CDR1 DFQATT, CDR2 SNEGSKA (reference sequence). Study results and caveats: The study found persistent patients shared more public clonotypes (2,741) than new patients (966). Under persistent disease, TRBV28, TRBJ1-2 and TRBJ2-5 were used preferentially. Persistent Graves' disease cases displayed lower TCR diversity than newly diagnosed ones.

The sequence was obtained from a female donor with Graves disease. The source material was peripheral blood mononuclear cells (PBMCs), sampled when the disease was refractory, from a patient treated with antithyroid drugs. V and J are TRBV20-1 and TRBJ1-5; D unresolved. CDR3 sequence reads: CSAPALGGNQPQHF. The CDR3 nucleotides are TGCAGTGCACCTGCTTTGGGTGGCAATCAGCCCCAGCATTTT.